This T cell receptor (beta chain) was profiled in a study of T-cell reconstitution after alpha-beta-depleted transplantation in children. TCRbeta library construction was performed incorporating unique molecular identifiers. TCRdb processed the PCR reads anew with MiXCR; each CDR3 protein has one entry. Of roughly 790,000 distinct CDR3 sequences in the sample, roughly 15% were seen once. Germline V gene lookup returns CDR1 SGHRS and CDR2 YFSETQ. CDR3 length: 14 residues. Trimming shortened V by 0 bases and J by 8 bases, and 11 bases separated the two germline ends. This clonotype was sampled from a male patient aged 10 to 17 who had a stem cell transplant for acute lymphoblastic leukemia, so the T cells may come from the graft donor. This sequence joins TRBV5-1 and TRBJ2-2; no clear D gene. The sample consisted of PBMCs, mostly from graft donor cells, taken 360 days after TCRalphabeta/CD19-depleted stem cell transplant. CDR3 bases: TGCGCCAGCAGCTTGGTGACCCTCTTAGGGGAGCTGTTTTTT. Translating it yields CASSLVTLLGELFF.